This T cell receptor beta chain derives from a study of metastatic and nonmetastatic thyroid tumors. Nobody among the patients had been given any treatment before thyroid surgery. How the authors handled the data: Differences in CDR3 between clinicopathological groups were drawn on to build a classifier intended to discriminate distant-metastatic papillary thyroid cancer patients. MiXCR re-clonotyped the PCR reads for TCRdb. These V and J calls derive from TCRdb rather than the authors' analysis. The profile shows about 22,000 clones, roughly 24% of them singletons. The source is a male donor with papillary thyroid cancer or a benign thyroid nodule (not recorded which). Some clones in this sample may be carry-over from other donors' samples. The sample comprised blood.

CDR3 region: CASTKTSPNTDTQYF. The CDR3 DNA reads as TGTGCCAGCACCAAGACTAGCCCAAACACAGATACGCAGTATTTT. The genes are TRBV6-1 and TRBJ2-3; 7 nucleotides align to TRBD2. Losses at the gene ends were 7 bases for V and 2 bases for J; bases not matched to a gene: 9. The germline CDR1 and CDR2 sequences are MNHNS and SASEGT. This CDR3 has 15 residues.